This TCR beta chain came from a study of identical twins. Study-wide results and limits: Cord blood beta clonotypes that were abundant carried fewer insertions, and memory repertoires showed no such trend. Among beta out-of-frame sequences, excess sharing between twins appeared weaker.

Regarding this clonotype: Its cognate antigen is unknown.

TCRdb analysed the 5' RACE reads with MiXCR anew, one entry per CDR3 protein. This sample yields about 530,000 distinct CDR3 sequences, of which about a fifth are seen a single time; 0.48% belongs to the top ten. The trim removed 8 bases at V and 6 bases at J, leaving 14 bases unmatched. The V gene's germline CDR1 is MNHNS and CDR2 SASEGT. This CDR3 has 15 amino acids. The same sample was also studied in work on yellow fever vaccine responses in identical twins.

The material sequenced was CD4+ T cells sorted from blood. The clonotype was recovered from a young woman in good health. The chain recombines TRBV6-1 with TRBJ2-7, with 9 bases identical to TRBD1. The CDR3 is CASAYWAQGAGEQYF. The CDR3, as DNA: TGTGCCAGCGCTTATTGGGCACAGGGGGCGGGCGAGCAGTACTTC.